These 12 T cell receptor beta chains came from one sample sequenced in a study of blood T cell repertoires in COVID-19. The protocol was immunoSEQ multiplex PCR, while the TCRdb copy is restricted to in-frame clones and leaves out a portion. This sample has approximately 91,000 clones, with 76% found just once. Sequencing input: peripheral blood. Every receptor here comes from a man aged 70-80 years with acute or convalescent COVID-19.

This clone has only one observation. The V and J genes are TRBV5-5 and TRBJ2-2; a possible D gene is TRBD1 (6 bases). The CDR3 has 15 residues. V shed 3 bases and J shed 5 bases, with 14 bases lying between them. Germline V gene lookup returns CDR1 SGHKS and CDR2 YYEKEE (reference sequence). The CDR3 region has the DNA TGTGCCAGCAGCTCCGGGACATCTGCAACCGGGGAGCTGTTTTTT. Its translation is CASSSGTSATGELFF.

The gene calls are TRBV6-5 and TRBJ1-2, with a weak D call TRBD1 (5 bases). Germline values: CDR1 MNHEY, CDR2 SVGAGI. The ends were cut back, 4 bases at V and 2 bases at J, with 17 bases in the middle. The CDR3 extends over 16 amino acids. The CDR3 loop reads CASSLRGPGENYGYTF. CDR3 nucleotides: TGTGCCAGCAGTTTAAGGGGTCCGGGAGAGAACTATGGCTACACCTTC.

About this clone: This CDR3 is also generated by other DNA sequences in the sample. The V call is TRBV5-6, the J call TRBJ2-1, with 9 bases fitting TRBD1. V gave up 4 bases and J gave up 3 bases; unmatched junction bases: 5. Per germline, CDR1 SGHDT and CDR2 YYEEEE. This CDR3 has 15 amino acids. CDR3 loop: CASSGGQGDYNEQFF. DNA of the CDR3: TGTGCCAGCAGCGGGGGACAGGGCGACTACAATGAGCAGTTCTTC.

The CDR3 nucleotides are TGTGCCAGCAGCCAGGGGGGAGGCGGAGAAAAACTGTTTTTT. Encoded protein: CASSQGGGGEKLFF. The chain is built from TRBV3-1 (or the pseudogene TRBV3-2) and TRBJ1-4, with D maybe TRBD1 (5 bases). Trimming shortened V by 3 bases and J by 8 bases, and 13 bases separated the two germline ends. The CDR3 consists of 14 residues. CDR1 is LGHDT and CDR2 is YNNKEL in the germline V gene (reference sequence).

This chain uses TRBV6-5 with TRBJ1-1; 8 bases are a match to TRBD1. Germline-derived CDR1 and CDR2 are MNHEY and SVGAGI. The CDR3 consists of 15 residues. V lost 5 bases, J lost 6 bases, and 11 bases stayed unmatched. The CDR3 DNA reads as TGTGCCAGCAGTCCCGCGGACAGGGACTTATCTGAAGCTTTCTTT. Its protein is CASSPADRDLSEAFF.

The gene calls are TRBV12-3 or TRBV12-4 and TRBJ2-3; D possibly corresponds to TRBD1 (6 bases). The CDR3 is 13 residues long. V was cut by 5 bases and J by 4 bases, with 10 bases left in between. Written as DNA, the CDR3 is TGTGCCAGCAGTCTACAGGGTGCAGATACGCAGTATTTT. Translation: CASSLQGADTQYF.

The chain joins TRBV5-6 to TRBJ2-3, with 10 bases fitting TRBD1. The junction had 8 bases not matched to a gene; V was cut back by 0 bases and J by 7 bases. This CDR3 is 16 amino acids long. Per the germline V gene, CDR1 is SGHDT and CDR2 is YYEEEE. This CDR3 is CASSLVSGQGINTQYF. In DNA form, the CDR3 reads TGTGCCAGCAGCTTGGTATCGGGACAGGGGATAAATACGCAGTATTTT.

This clone was seen once. The chain uses TRBV10-3 and TRBJ1-5, with 9 bases aligning to TRBD1. The CDR3 loop spans 17 amino acids. Trimming took 6 bases from V and 2 from J; bases not matched to a gene: 11. Per the germline V gene, CDR1 is ENHRY and CDR2 is SYGVKD. The DNA of the CDR3 is TGTGCCATCAGATACCGGGACAGGGCGGTTCGCAATCAGCCCCAGCATTTT. Its translation is CAIRYRDRAVRNQPQHF.

The chain couples TRBV29-1 to TRBJ1-1, with TRBD1 as a possible D gene (5 bases). Trimming shortened V by 1 base and J by 5 bases, and 11 bases separated the two germline ends. The CDR3 contains 13 residues. Germline V CDR1 and CDR2: SQVTM, ANQGSEA. CDR3: CSVEAARGTEAFF. The CDR3 DNA follows: TGCAGCGTTGAAGCGGCGCGGGGGACTGAAGCTTTCTTT.

The chain is built from TRBV13 and TRBJ1-1, with TRBD1 matching over 7 bases. CDR3 size: 17 residues. V lost 3 bases to trimming and J lost 4 bases; unmatched junction nucleotides: 14. Looked up from germline, CDR1 is PRHDT and CDR2 is FYEKMQ (reference sequence). CDR3 loop: CASSFLQGPPGGTEAFF. In DNA, the CDR3 is TGTGCCAGCAGCTTCCTACAGGGGCCCCCAGGGGGCACTGAAGCTTTCTTT.

V usage is TRBV9 and J usage is TRBJ1-1; tentative D call: TRBD1 (6 bases). Germline V gene sequence: CDR1 SGDLS, CDR2 YYNGEE. Trimming shortened V by 0 bases and J by 1 base, and 22 bases separated the two germline ends. The CDR3 is 19 residues long. CDR3 amino acids: CASSVDVAFPGHRNTEAFF. Written as DNA, the CDR3 is TGTGCCAGCAGCGTAGACGTCGCCTTCCCGGGACATAGGAACACTGAAGCTTTCTTT.

The chain joins TRBV19 to TRBJ2-5; the D gene is possibly TRBD2 (6 bases). This CDR3 contains 13 residues. V lost 6 bases, J lost 0 bases, and 8 bases lay in between. Germline V CDR1 and CDR2: LNHDA, SQIVND (reference sequence). DNA of the CDR3: TGTGCCAGTAGAGAGCGGGACCAAGAGACCCAGTACTTC. Translating it yields CASRERDQETQYF. Full variable domain (remainder filled in from reference TRBV19 and TRBJ2-5): DGGITQSPKYLFRKEGQNVTLSCEQNLNHDAMYWYRQDPGQGLRLIYYSQIVNDFQKGDIAEGYSVSREKKESFPLTVTSAQKNPTAFYLCASRERDQETQYFGPGTRLLVL.